This T cell receptor (beta chain) was sequenced for a study of blood T cell repertoires in COVID-19. Study-wide context: From T cells, B-cell-depleted T cells, or PBMCs came the material, which was cDNA or gDNA.

Germline CDR1 and CDR2: ENHRY and SYGVKD. Trimming pared 7 bases from V and 5 bases from J, leaving 14 bases between. CDR3 length: 13 amino acids. Original handling: How many nucleated cells were present was estimated from reference gene primer amplification. Some clones are missing from TCRdb's copy, which holds only in-frame ones; the method was immunoSEQ multiplex PCR. The V and J calls and clone size come from that table; D and trimming were worked out from the DNA. The sample records approximately 160,000 clones, more than 65% being singletons. The rearrangement uses TRBV10-3 and TRBJ2-5; D might be TRBD1 (6 bases). Sequencing was carried out using peripheral blood. The sequence was obtained from a woman aged 45 to 65 in a cohort sampled during active or convalescent COVID-19. For the CDR3, the DNA is TGTGCCATCAAATTGGGGGACACGGAGACCCAGTACTTC. It codes for CAIKLGDTETQYF.